This T cell receptor (beta chain) was captured by sequencing in a study of blood T cell repertoires in COVID-19. This clone showed up just a few times. The CDR3 covers 15 residues. V lost 2 bases to trimming and J lost 6 bases; unmatched junction nucleotides: 7. Germline V lookup: CDR1 KGHDR, CDR2 SFDVKD. The repertoire was sequenced with immunoSEQ multiplex PCR; TCRdb's copy has only in-frame clones and lacks some. This sample yields 45,000 to 60,000 clones, of which approximately 90% are seen a single time; 2.5% to 3.5% belongs to the top ten. The sequence was obtained from a middle-aged man with acute or convalescent COVID-19. Source material: peripheral blood. The V call is TRBV24-1, the J call TRBJ1-2; 8 bases are shared with TRBD1. CDR3: CATSDSLTGEDGYTF. DNA of the CDR3: TGTGCCACCAGTGATTCTTTGACAGGGGAGGATGGCTACACCTTC.